The 9 T cell receptor beta chains listed next were all sequenced from one sample in a study of read filtering for tumor transcriptome and immune sequencing. The library was built from 400 ng RNA with molecular barcoded adaptors for alpha/delta and beta/gamma chains. TCRdb independently ran MiXCR on the reads; one entry per CDR3 protein. The table has around 26,000 distinct CDR3 sequences, about 15% seen once; the top ten hold just under 45%. The sequenced sample consisted of a population of CD138-negative cells sorted from bone marrow. All receptors derive from a donor aged 40 or over with multiple myeloma.

This clonotype was seen a handful of times. Possible read error: a much larger clone is one base away. This sequence joins TRBV12-3 or TRBV12-4 and TRBJ2-2; the D gene is possibly TRBD2 (6 bases). The CDR3 runs to 14 residues. The CDR3 spells CASSLAVQSRELLF. DNA of the CDR3: TGTGCCAGCAGTTTAGCTGTACAAAGCCGGGAGCTGCTTTTT.

This clonotype occurred many times. The chain is built from TRBV7-6 and TRBJ2-7; 7 positions match TRBD1. The CDR3 covers 14 residues. V gave up 4 bases and J gave up 5 bases; unmatched junction bases: 8. The germline CDR1 and CDR2 sequences are SGHVS and FNYEAQ. The CDR3 is CASSSDRWDHEQYF. CDR3 bases: TGTGCCAGCAGCTCGGACAGGTGGGACCACGAGCAGTACTTC. Full variable domain (outside the CDR3, taken from reference TRBV7-6 and TRBJ2-7): GAGVSQSPRYKVTKRGQDVALRCDPISGHVSLYWYRQALGQGPEFLTYFNYEAQQDKSGLPNDRFSAERPEGSISTLTIQRTEQRDSAMYRCASSSDRWDHEQYFGPGTRLTVT.

For this clonotype: Mismatch with germline at one junction end may stem from a read error. The genes are TRBV10-3 and TRBJ2-1, with 8 bases aligning to TRBD2. The germline V gene has CDR1 ENHRY and CDR2 SYGVKD. The CDR3 runs to 21 residues. CDR3 region: CAIRGGGSGKAHGFSYNEQSF. DNA of the CDR3: TGTGCCATCAGAGGGGGGGGTAGCGGGAAAGCCCATGGGTTCTCCTACAATGAGCAGTCCTTC.

Points on this clonotype: At one end, the junction sequence differs from germline, possibly due to a read error. The chain has TRBV11-2 and TRBJ2-6, with a tentative D call TRBD1 (5 bases). Germline CDR1 is SGHAT and CDR2 is FQNNGV. The CDR3 is made up of 18 amino acids. The CDR3, as DNA: TGTGCCAGCAGTCGAAGACTGGATATTAACTCTGGGGCCAACGTCCTGGCTTTC. This encodes CASSRRLDINSGANVLAF.

In its sample, this clonotype was seen a few times. The chain couples TRBV19 to TRBJ1-1; D is unclear. The V gene's germline CDR1 is LNHDA and CDR2 SQIVND (reference sequence). The CDR3 has 13 amino acids. The V end lost 5 bases, the J end lost 3 bases, and 10 bases lay between the germline ends. CDR3 protein: CASSYGGYTEAFF. CDR3 coding DNA: TGTGCCAGTAGTTACGGCGGCTACACTGAAGCTTTCTTT.

This clonotype was picked up many times. This chain joins TRBV18 and TRBJ1-1; the D gene is possibly TRBD1 (5 bases). The length of the CDR3 is 14 residues. V was cut by 2 bases and J by 4 bases, with 11 bases left in between. Germline CDR1 is KGHSH and CDR2 is LQKENI. The CDR3 reads CASSPAQGSTEAFF. The DNA for the CDR3 is TGTGCCAGCTCACCAGCTCAGGGTAGCACTGAAGCTTTCTTT.

This clonotype was seen a handful of times. The rearrangement uses TRBV18 and TRBJ1-5; D is ambiguous. Trimming pared 2 bases from V and 4 bases from J, leaving 15 bases between. This CDR3 contains 16 residues. Germline CDR1 reads KGHSH; CDR2 reads LQKENI. The CDR3 is CASSPSETRSNQPQHF. CDR3 DNA: TGTGCCAGCTCACCATCAGAGACAAGATCTAATCAGCCCCAGCATTTT.

The chain joins TRBV5-1 to TRBJ2-3; D is uncertain. Germline V gene lookup returns CDR1 SGHRS and CDR2 YFSETQ. The CDR3 is made up of 16 amino acids. Deletions cut 0 bases from V and 0 bases from J, with 11 bases between. Here the CDR3 reads CASSLGHTRSTDTQYF. The CDR3 nucleotides are TGCGCCAGCAGCTTGGGACACACGAGAAGCACAGATACGCAGTATTTT.

This clonotype occurred many times. The V and J genes are TRBV6-5 and TRBJ1-1; the match to TRBD1 covers 9 bases. Germline CDR1 and CDR2: MNHEY and SVGAGI. The CDR3 totals 13 residues. V was pared by 6 bases and J by 8 bases, with 7 bases of the junction left unmatched. The CDR3 coding sequence is TGTGCCAGCAGGGTGTTCGACAGGGGGGAAGCTTTCTTT. It encodes CASRVFDRGEAFF.